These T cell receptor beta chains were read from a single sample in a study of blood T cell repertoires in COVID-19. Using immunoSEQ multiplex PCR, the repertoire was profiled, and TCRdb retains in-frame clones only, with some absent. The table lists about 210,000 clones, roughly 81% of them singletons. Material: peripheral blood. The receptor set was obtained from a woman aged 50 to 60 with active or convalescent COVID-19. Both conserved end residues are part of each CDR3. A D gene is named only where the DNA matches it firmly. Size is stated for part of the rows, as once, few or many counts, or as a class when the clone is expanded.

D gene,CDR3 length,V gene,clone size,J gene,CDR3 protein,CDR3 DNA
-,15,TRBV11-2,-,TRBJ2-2,CASSLEGGALGELFF,TGTGCCAGCAGCTTAGAAGGGGGGGCGCTCGGGGAGCTGTTTTTT
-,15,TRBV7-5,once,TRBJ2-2,CVRSPGHNPAGELFF,TGTGTCAGAAGCCCCGGACACAATCCGGCCGGGGAGCTGTTTTTT
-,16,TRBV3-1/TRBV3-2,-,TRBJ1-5,CASSPSGGPSNQPQHF,TGTGCCAGCAGTCCCTCCGGGGGGCCCAGCAATCAGCCCCAGCATTTT
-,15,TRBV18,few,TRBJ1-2,CASSPPAQANYGYTF,TGTGCCAGCTCACCACCTGCACAGGCAAACTATGGCTACACCTTC
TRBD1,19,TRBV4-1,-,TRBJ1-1,CASSQRPGQGAIGNTEAFF,TGCGCCAGCAGCCAGAGACCGGGACAGGGGGCGATAGGGAACACTGAAGCTTTCTTT
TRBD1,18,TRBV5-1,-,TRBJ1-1,CASSLEAGQWMMNTEAFF,TGCGCCAGCAGCTTGGAGGCGGGACAGTGGATGATGAACACTGAAGCTTTCTTT
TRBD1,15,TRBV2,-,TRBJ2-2,CASSPRDRVTGELFF,TGTGCCAGCAGCCCCCGGGACAGGGTGACCGGGGAGCTGTTTTTT
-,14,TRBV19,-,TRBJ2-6,CASSLNSWANVLTF,TGTGCCAGTAGTCTAAATAGCTGGGCCAACGTCCTGACTTTC
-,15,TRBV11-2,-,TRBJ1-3,CASSLTAVSGNTIYF,TGTGCCAGCAGCCTCACCGCAGTCTCTGGAAACACCATATATTTT
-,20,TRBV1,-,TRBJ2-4,CTSSHPRGPIRGLAKNIQYF,TGCACCAGCAGCCACCCCCGAGGGCCTATCAGGGGTCTAGCCAAAAACATTCAGTACTTC
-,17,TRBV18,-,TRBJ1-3,CASSPPSRQAGGNTIYF,TGTGCCAGCTCACCACCGTCGCGACAGGCGGGTGGAAACACCATATATTTT
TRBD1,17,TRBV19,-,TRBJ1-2,CASSIGGSWTGSYGYTF,TGTGCCAGTAGTATAGGGGGGAGCTGGACAGGGAGCTATGGCTACACCTTC
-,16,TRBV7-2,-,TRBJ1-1,CASSLLPRGTPTEAFF,TGTGCCAGCAGCTTATTACCGCGGGGGACACCTACTGAAGCTTTCTTT
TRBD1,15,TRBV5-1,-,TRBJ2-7,CASSKSPGQSYEQYF,TGCGCCAGCAGCAAATCCCCGGGACAGTCCTACGAGCAGTACTTC
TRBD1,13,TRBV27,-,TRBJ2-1,CASKWDRYNEQFF,TGTGCCAGCAAATGGGACAGGTACAATGAGCAGTTCTTC
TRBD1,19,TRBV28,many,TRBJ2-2,CASPGGDRGLGYNTGELFF,TGTGCCAGCCCCGGAGGGGACAGGGGTTTGGGATACAACACCGGGGAGCTGTTTTTT
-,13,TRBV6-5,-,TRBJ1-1,CASSRKGDTEAFF,TGTGCCAGCTCCCGGAAAGGGGACACTGAAGCTTTCTTT
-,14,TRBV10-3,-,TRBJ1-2,CAISDPTPGYGYTF,TGTGCCATCAGTGACCCCACTCCAGGTTATGGCTACACCTTC
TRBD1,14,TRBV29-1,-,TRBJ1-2,CSGTGTGGGDGYTF,TGCAGCGGGACTGGGACAGGGGGCGGGGATGGCTACACCTTC
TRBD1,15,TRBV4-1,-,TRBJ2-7,CASSPGGTGFYEQYF,TGCGCCAGCAGCCCAGGAGGGACAGGGTTCTACGAGCAGTACTTC
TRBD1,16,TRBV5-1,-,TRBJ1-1,CASSWGDRATNTEAFF,TGCGCCAGCAGCTGGGGGGACAGAGCTACTAACACTGAAGCTTTCTTT
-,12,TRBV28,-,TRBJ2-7,CASYRVPYEQYF,TGTGCCAGCTACAGGGTACCCTACGAGCAGTACTTC
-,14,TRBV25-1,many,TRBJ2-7,CASSFGTPFYEQYF,TGTGCCAGCAGTTTCGGGACTCCATTCTACGAGCAGTACTTC
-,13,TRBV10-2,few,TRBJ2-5,CASSERGVQTQYF,TGCGCCAGCAGTGAGAGAGGAGTGCAGACCCAGTACTTC
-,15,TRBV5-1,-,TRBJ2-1,CASSLRLGANNEQFF,TGCGCCAGCAGCTTGCGTCTGGGGGCAAACAATGAGCAGTTCTTC
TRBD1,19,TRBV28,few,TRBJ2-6,CASSPTRTGGVSGANVLTF,TGTGCCAGCAGTCCTACTCGGACAGGGGGCGTCTCTGGGGCCAACGTCCTGACTTTC
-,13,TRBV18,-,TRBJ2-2,CASSLGGGSELFF,TGTGCCAGCTCACTAGGAGGGGGCTCCGAGCTGTTTTTT
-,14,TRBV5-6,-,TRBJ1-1,CASRWASGDTEAFF,TGTGCCAGCAGGTGGGCCTCAGGGGACACTGAAGCTTTCTTT
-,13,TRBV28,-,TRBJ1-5,CASSPDPGEPQHF,TGTGCCAGCAGTCCCGACCCCGGGGAGCCCCAGCATTTT
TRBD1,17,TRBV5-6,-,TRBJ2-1,CASSLGDSWSSYNEQFF,TGTGCCAGCAGCTTGGGGGACAGCTGGAGCTCCTACAATGAGCAGTTCTTC
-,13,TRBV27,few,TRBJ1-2,CASSSRLVDGYTF,TGTGCCAGCAGCTCCCGACTCGTGGATGGCTACACCTTC
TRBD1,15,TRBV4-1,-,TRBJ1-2,CASSPDRDTNYGYTF,TGCGCCAGCAGCCCCGACAGGGACACTAACTATGGCTACACCTTC